The 10 T cell receptor beta chains reported below all come from one sample, sequenced in a study of cytomegalovirus exposure and HLA in healthy donors. Primers: 60 Vbeta forward and 13 Jbeta reverse. Assay used: immunoSEQ multiplex PCR; TCRdb lists only in-frame clones, some missing. The table lists some 140,000 clones, approximately 79% of them singletons. Sequenced sample: PBMCs. Receptors were obtained from a woman between 45 and 60 years old in good health and CMV-seropositive.

The table lists this clone with a few counts. This sequence joins TRBV6-4 and TRBJ2-7; tentatively, D is TRBD1 (5 bases). Trimming pared 2 bases from V and 0 bases from J, leaving 14 bases between. The CDR3 is 16 residues long. Germline loops: CDR1 MRHNA, CDR2 SNTAGT. The CDR3 nucleotides read TGTGCCAGCAGTGACGTGAGACAGACAAGCTCCTACGAGCAGTACTTC. It codes for CASSDVRQTSSYEQYF.

This clone was recorded only once. V usage is TRBV11-2 and J usage is TRBJ2-7, with 12 positions matching TRBD2. CDR1 and CDR2 (germline): SGHAT, FQNNGV. The CDR3 totals 16 residues. The trim removed 5 bases at V and 5 bases at J, leaving 10 bases unmatched. CDR3 region: CASSPRLAGGNHEQYF. CDR3 bases: TGTGCCAGCAGCCCTCGCCTAGCGGGGGGGAACCACGAGCAGTACTTC.

The J gene is TRBJ1-1, the V gene TRBV6-4; D gene ambiguous. Trimming cost V 3 bases and J 5 bases, with 10 bases left between them. CDR1 is MRHNA and CDR2 is SNTAGT in the germline V gene. The CDR3 runs to 13 residues. Here the CDR3 DNA reads TGTGCCAGCAGTGATTTCTCGGGGACTGAAGCTTTCTTT. Its translation: CASSDFSGTEAFF.

This clone was picked up a small number of times. The rearrangement links TRBV6-5 to TRBJ1-1; 9 nucleotides line up with TRBD1. Germline CDR1 and CDR2: MNHEY and SVGAGI. The V and J ends lost 5 bases and 4 bases, in that order; junction bases with no gene match: 8. CDR3 size: 15 residues. As DNA, the CDR3 is TGTGCCAGCAGTATAAAACAGGGGGCGGTCACTGAAGCTTTCTTT. This gives the protein CASSIKQGAVTEAFF.

The CDR3 loop reads CASSVTGHTGELFF. The CDR3 DNA is TGTGCCAGCAGTGTCACAGGGCACACCGGGGAGCTGTTTTTT. This chain links TRBV6-4 with TRBJ2-2; D is perhaps TRBD1 (6 bases). Germline-derived CDR1 and CDR2 are MRHNA and SNTAGT. The V end lost 4 bases, the J end lost 3 bases, and 9 bases lay between the germline ends. The CDR3 is 14 amino acids.

The J gene is TRBJ1-5, the V gene TRBV7-3; tentative D call: TRBD1 (5 bases). The CDR3 covers 17 residues. Germline CDR1 reads SGHTA; CDR2 reads FQGTGA. Trimming took 3 bases from V and 0 from J, leaving 15 bases between them. CDR3 bases: TGTGCCAGCAGCTTGATGGTAAGTCAGGGTAGCAATCAGCCCCAGCATTTT. Protein sequence: CASSLMVSQGSNQPQHF.

This clone was seen a few times. The chain combines TRBV5-4 with TRBJ2-7; TRBD2 is a possible D gene (5 bases). The germline CDR1 and CDR2 sequences are SGHNT and YYREEE (reference sequence). The germline V and J ends were trimmed by 5 bases and 1 base, with 16 bases remaining between them. The CDR3 extends over 15 amino acids. This CDR3 reads CASRPGIIRSYEQYF. In DNA form, the CDR3 reads TGTGCCAGCAGGCCCGGGATCATAAGATCCTACGAGCAGTACTTC.

This clone was recorded once. The V gene is TRBV28, the J gene TRBJ2-3; the D gene is possibly TRBD2 (6 bases). Germline CDR1 is MDHEN and CDR2 is SYDVKM. The CDR3 consists of 14 residues. Trimming took off 7 bases at V and 5 bases at J, with 16 bases between the two ends. For the CDR3, the DNA is TGTGCCAGCATCCCGGCGGGGTTGGGAGATACGCAGTATTTT. The encoded protein is CASIPAGLGDTQYF.

This clone came up once. This sequence joins TRBV18 and TRBJ1-1; D is possibly TRBD1 (5 bases). The V gene's germline CDR1 is KGHSH and CDR2 LQKENI. V was trimmed by 0 bases and J by 2 bases, leaving 13 bases between them. The CDR3 totals 16 residues. The DNA for the CDR3 is TGTGCCAGCTCACCACCGCCAGGCAGGGATAACACTGAAGCTTTCTTT. This translates into CASSPPPGRDNTEAFF.

This clone occurred once. The V call is TRBV15, the J call TRBJ2-3, with 11 bases identical to TRBD2. Trimming removed 0 bases from V and 2 bases from J; junction bases left unmatched: 4. Germline V gene data show CDR1 as LNHNV and CDR2 as YYDKDF (reference sequence). This CDR3 is 17 amino acids long. This chain's CDR3 is CATSRELAGGITDTQYF. As DNA, the CDR3 is TGTGCCACCAGCAGAGAGCTAGCGGGGGGAATCACAGATACGCAGTATTTT.